The sequence of this TCR beta chain was determined in a study of blood T cells in healthy people across ages. Ten or more counts support this clonotype. Together with a sample-barcoded 5' primer, a J-beta primer mix was included in a second PCR lasting about 6 to 12 cycles. TCRdb analysed the 5' RACE reads with MiXCR anew, one entry per CDR3 protein. The profile shows 1.4 million to 1.5 million distinct CDR3 sequences, 35% to 45% of them singletons. V was shortened by 6 bases and J by 3 bases, with 15 bases between the two germline ends. The CDR3 has 14 residues. This sequence originates from a woman between 18 and 30 years old in good health. Sequencing was carried out using blood. The V gene is TRBV12-3 or TRBV12-4, the J gene TRBJ2-7; D may be TRBD1 (6 bases). The CDR3 coding sequence is TGTGCCAGCAGCCTCGGGACACCGAGCTACGAGCAGTACTTC. Its translation: CASSLGTPSYEQYF.